This T cell receptor (beta chain) was profiled in a study of sequential checkpoint blockade in melanoma. Sequencing was performed with immunoSEQ multiplex PCR; in TCRdb, only in-frame clones are kept and a portion is missing. This table has about 5,300 clones, under 30% appearing once. Germline V gene lookup returns CDR1 KGHSH and CDR2 LQKENI. The V gene lost 3 bases and the J gene lost 0 bases, with 15 bases spanning the gap. The CDR3 sequence is 18 residues long. Treatment: randomized to nivolumab then ipilimumab (arm A) or the reverse (arm B). Sequenced material: tumor tissue (inferred from file names), taken from a patient given nivolumab and ipilimumab in sequence. This sequence was found in a human donor with melanoma. V usage is TRBV18 and J usage is TRBJ2-6; the D gene is possibly TRBD1 (5 bases). CDR3 amino acids: CASSPLPGLSSGANVLTF. DNA of the CDR3: TGTGCCAGCTCACCCCTCCCAGGGCTGAGCTCTGGGGCCAACGTCCTGACTTTC.